This T cell receptor (beta chain) came from a study of T cell responses to AZD1222 COVID-19 vaccine. General study results and limits: With two AZD1222 doses given, Spike-specific TCR breadth and depth both rose. As reported, nearly half of all spike-specific TCRs target variant regions that are unmutated. CD4 TCRs linked to vaccination spanned spike, dominating at 160-218 and 743-854.

This CDR3 has 15 amino acids. J was trimmed by 5 bases and V by 4 bases; bases with no gene match: 8. Germline CDR1 SGHAT, CDR2 FQDESV (reference sequence). This table comes from immunoSEQ multiplex PCR, and its TCRdb copy is limited to in-frame clones, with some not included. The table has about 110,000 clones, roughly 90% seen once. With respect to this clone: Antigen unknown.

The clonotype comes from an adult in good health. The source material was peripheral blood, sampled on day 0 of AZD1222 vaccination. The V gene is TRBV11-1, the J gene TRBJ2-5; 9 bases are a match to TRBD1. CDR3 nucleotide sequence: TGTGCCAGCAGCTACCGGGACAGGGATTGGGAGACCCAGTACTTC. Translation: CASSYRDRDWETQYF.